What follows are 20 T cell receptor beta chains derived from one specimen sequenced in a study of blood T cells in healthy people across ages (dated by TCRdb to between 2015 and 2016). Library preparation employed 5' RACE. The second PCR ran for about 7 to 11 cycles and used a J-beta primer mix along with a sample-barcoded 5' primer. TCRdb handled the public reads itself, with Q25 trimming in fastp and clone calling in MiXCR, and kept productive beta chains. Records with the same CDR3 protein are collapsed into one entry carrying the most frequent genes and DNA. Present in this sample are around 1,900,000 distinct CDR3 sequences, about 39% of which were seen just once. The top ten clones comprise approximately 22% of the sample. The sequencing sample was made of blood. The receptors here all came from a human donor in good health.

The chain is built from TRBV30 and TRBJ2-1; D not certain. The CDR3 is 14 amino acids. Trimming stripped 3 bases from V and 5 bases from J, with 14 bases between. Germline V lookup: CDR1 GTSNPN, CDR2 SVGIG (reference sequence). The chain's CDR3 is CAWRRLPKHNEQFF. The CDR3 DNA follows: TGTGCCTGGAGGAGACTTCCAAAACACAATGAGCAGTTCTTC.

The chain recombines TRBV4-2 with TRBJ2-2; D is unresolved. V shed 2 bases and J shed 7 bases, with 14 bases lying between them. The CDR3 length is 15 residues. Germline CDR1 is LGHNA and CDR2 is YNFKEQ. CDR3 nucleotide sequence: TGTGCCAGCAGCCAACGTGGGCGCGAGGTCGGGGAGCTGTTTTTT. Protein: CASSQRGREVGELFF.

The V gene is TRBV29-1, the J gene TRBJ1-1; D gene unclear. This CDR3 contains 12 residues. The V end lost 5 bases, the J end lost 4 bases, and 11 bases lay between the germline ends. Germline V gives CDR1 SQVTM, CDR2 ANQGSEA. The CDR3 spells CSVFSSGTEAFF. The CDR3 bases are TGCAGCGTTTTCTCCTCCGGCACTGAAGCTTTCTTT.

V and J are TRBV27 and TRBJ1-1; D is perhaps TRBD1 (6 bases). CDR1 is MNHEY, CDR2 SMNVEV, per germline (reference sequence). The CDR3 is 18 amino acids. Trimming left V 2 bases short and J 2 bases short, with 21 bases between. CDR3 nucleotide sequence: TGTGCCAGCAGTTTAAAGGGGGGTACTAGGGGGACCAACACTGAAGCTTTCTTT. It translates to CASSLKGGTRGTNTEAFF.

A few counts support this clonotype. CDR3 in DNA: TGTGCCAGCAGTCCGCTTTTGGGGGGCCTCACGGAGACCCAGTACTTC. Translation: CASSPLLGGLTETQYF. The chain couples TRBV12-3 or TRBV12-4 to TRBJ2-5; D may match TRBD1 or TRBD2 (6 bases each). The germline V and J ends were trimmed by 5 bases and 5 bases, with 21 bases remaining between them. The length of the CDR3 is 16 residues.

Only a few counts were recorded for this clonotype. The chain uses TRBV7-8 and TRBJ2-7; D is unclear. The CDR3 is 16 residues long. Trimming left V 4 bases short and J 2 bases short, with 18 bases between. Germline-derived CDR1 and CDR2 are SGHVS and FQNEAQ. The DNA of the CDR3 is TGTGCCAGCAGCTCTTCCCGTCGGCCGGGCGCCTACGAGCAGTACTTC. It codes for CASSSSRRPGAYEQYF.

The chain employs TRBV10-3 and TRBJ1-1; unclear D gene. The CDR3 has 14 residues. V gave up 2 bases and J gave up 1 base, with 8 bases separating them. From germline, CDR1 is ENHRY and CDR2 SYGVKD. The CDR3 is CAISEGYQNTEAFF. The CDR3 coding sequence is TGTGCCATCAGTGAGGGGTATCAGAACACTGAAGCTTTCTTT.

J is TRBJ1-1 and V is TRBV6-1, with 10 bases lining up with TRBD1. Trimming cost V 6 bases and J 5 bases; bases outside gene matches: 9. Germline lookup yields CDR1 MNHNS and CDR2 SASEGT. The CDR3 covers 15 residues. The CDR3 loop reads CASRLTTGGWTEAFF. CDR3 sequence (DNA): TGTGCCAGCAGACTGACGACAGGGGGCTGGACTGAAGCTTTCTTT.

This chain joins TRBV29-1 and TRBJ2-3, with TRBD2 matching 9 bases. CDR1 SQVTM and CDR2 ANQGSEA come from the germline V gene. The CDR3 covers 15 residues. The junction had 12 bases not matched to a gene; V was cut back by 4 bases and J by 7 bases. The CDR3 DNA reads as TGCAGCGTTGGTCAGGCGGGGGGGAGAATCAATACGCAGTATTTT. It specifies CSVGQAGGRINTQYF.

The chain has TRBV3-1 and TRBJ1-5; D ambiguous. CDR3 length: 15 residues. Germline V gene data show CDR1 as LGHDT and CDR2 as YNNKEL (reference sequence). V lost 0 bases and J 4 bases, leaving 10 bases between the germline ends. The CDR3 sequence: CASSQDVQANQPQHF. DNA for the CDR3: TGTGCCAGCAGCCAAGACGTGCAGGCGAATCAGCCCCAGCATTTT.

This clonotype was seen more than once but under ten times. This chain links TRBV28 with TRBJ2-7; D call uncertain. Germline CDR1 and CDR2: MDHEN and SYDVKM. The CDR3 covers 14 residues. Deletions cut 2 bases from V and 4 bases from J, with 12 bases between. The CDR3 DNA reads TGTGCCAGCAGTTTACCCCTAACACCTTACGAGCAGTACTTC. Amino acids: CASSLPLTPYEQYF.

This clonotype appeared a few times. This sequence joins TRBV6-2 or TRBV6-3 and TRBJ2-1, with a weak D call TRBD1 (5 bases). V lost 6 bases and J 15 bases, leaving 15 bases between the germline ends. The CDR3 spans 11 residues. CDR1 is MNHEY, CDR2 SVGEGT, per germline. The CDR3 region is CASSLRWGLFF. The DNA of the CDR3 is TGTGCCAGCAGCCTACGGTGGGGCCTGTTCTTC.

This clonotype occurred many times. As DNA, the CDR3 is TGTGCCAGCTCACCCAAGACAGGGGCTGAGTACGAGCAGTACTTC. Its protein product is CASSPKTGAEYEQYF. V usage is TRBV18 and J usage is TRBJ2-7, with 8 bases fitting TRBD1. V lost 3 bases and J lost 4; bases outside the gene matches: 8. CDR1 is KGHSH and CDR2 is LQKENI in the germline V gene. This CDR3 comprises 15 residues.

In regard to this clonotype: The junction departs from germline at one end; a sequencing error may be responsible. V and J are TRBV9 and TRBJ1-2; D might be TRBD1 (6 bases). CDR1 and CDR2 (germline): SGDLS, YYNGEE. The CDR3 covers 17 residues. CDR3 region: CARSVVSTGGGNYGYTF. The DNA of the CDR3 is TGTGCCAGGAGCGTAGTAAGCACCGGGGGCGGGAACTATGGCTACACCTTC.

The V gene is TRBV12-3 or TRBV12-4, the J gene TRBJ2-1; TRBD2 aligns across 14 bases. J was trimmed by 1 base and V by 3 bases; bases with no gene match: 8. This CDR3 has 19 amino acids. This CDR3 reads CASSLAGLAGGFSYNEQFF. For the CDR3, the DNA is TGTGCCAGCAGTTTGGCAGGACTAGCGGGGGGATTTTCCTACAATGAGCAGTTCTTC.

The rearrangement joins TRBV5-1 to TRBJ2-7, with D possibly TRBD1 on 6 matching bases. The CDR3 is 15 residues long. V was shortened by 2 bases and J by 2 bases, with 14 bases between the two germline ends. Germline V CDR1 and CDR2: SGHRS, YFSETQ. The CDR3 DNA follows: TGCGCCAGCAGCTTAACGGACAGAGCCCCCTACGAGCAGTACTTC. Amino acids: CASSLTDRAPYEQYF. Complete variable domain (other parts from reference TRBV5-1 and TRBJ2-7): KAGVTQTPRYLIKTRGQQVTLSCSPISGHRSVSWYQQTPGQGLQFLFEYFSETQRNKGNFPGRFSGRQFSNSRSEMNVSTLELGDSALYLCASSLTDRAPYEQYFGPGTRLTVT.

The V gene is TRBV2, the J gene TRBJ2-1, with TRBD1 matching 10 bases. The J call may be mistaken, given a closer DNA end match to TRBJ2-7. The CDR3 runs to 15 residues. The germline V gene encodes CDR1 SNHLY and CDR2 FYNNEI. This chain's CDR3 is CAGVSGQGGYNEQYF. In DNA form, the CDR3 reads TGTGCCGGCGTATCCGGACAGGGGGGATACAATGAGCAGTACTTC.

The table lists this clonotype with a few counts. The gene calls are TRBV28 and TRBJ2-3, with 8 nucleotides matching TRBD1. Per germline, CDR1 MDHEN and CDR2 SYDVKM. Unmatched junction bases numbered 5, after V lost 1 base and J lost 5 bases. The CDR3 length is 15 residues. The CDR3 loop is CASSLLDRVRDTQYF. The CDR3 bases are TGTGCCAGCAGTTTATTGGACAGGGTACGAGATACGCAGTATTTT.

The chain joins TRBV14 to TRBJ2-7; a weak D match, TRBD1 (6 bases). CDR3 length: 13 residues. Germline V gives CDR1 SGHDN, CDR2 FVKESK. Between the trimmed V and J ends, which lost 2 bases and 5 bases, there was a span of 10 bases. The CDR3, as DNA: TGTGCCAGCAGCCAACTACGGACAGACGAGCAGTACTTC. Its protein is CASSQLRTDEQYF.

This clonotype has a handful of counts. The V and J genes are TRBV4-2 and TRBJ1-4; 9 bases map to TRBD1. Per germline, CDR1 LGHNA and CDR2 YNFKEQ. This CDR3 has 20 residues. J gave up 6 bases and V 1 base, and 18 bases lay outside the gene matches. CDR3 sequence: CASSQGGMGQGLVVDEKLFF. The CDR3 DNA follows: TGTGCCAGCAGCCAAGGGGGGATGGGACAGGGACTGGTCGTGGATGAAAAACTGTTTTTT.